The 17 T cell receptor beta chains below all came from one sample that was sequenced in a study of Tregs in tolerant kidney transplant recipients (dated 2019 in TCRdb). The library was generated by the immunoSEQ multiplex PCR assay. Sourced from immuneACCESS, this table was stored by TCRdb with only in-frame sequences that have V and J called. A share of the clones is absent; for the studies checked, an unresolved V gene accounts for under half, and the remainder has no known explanation. This sample holds 50,000 to 75,000 clones; about 98% were observed only once. Of the sample, approximately 0.36% is held by the ten largest clones. Explained via the paper, the time point label denotes: blood sample drawn before combined kidney and bone marrow transplant. Source: Tregs from blood, taken before the transplant. These receptors came from a human donor who received a combined kidney and bone marrow transplant.

As to this clone: Since no conserved phenylalanine or tryptophan closes the CDR3, a read error is the likely cause. The DNA is left out, because the CDR3 cannot be placed on it with certainty; the CDR3 is given as TCRdb lists it. The genes are TRBV6-5 and TRBJ2-7; the D call in the table, TRBD2, was not verified against the DNA. The CDR3 is 8 residues long, ends included. Germline V lookup: CDR1 MNHEY, CDR2 SVGAGI. The CDR3 sequence is CASSYDGG.

This clone was seen just once. The chain uses TRBV10-3 and TRBJ2-3; TRBD2 matches 11 bases. From germline, CDR1 is ENHRY and CDR2 SYGVKD. The CDR3 is 15 residues long. The trim removed 4 bases at V and 0 bases at J, leaving 0 bases unmatched. CDR3 amino acids: CAISGTSGSTDTQYF. CDR3 DNA sequence: TGTGCCATCAGTGGGACTAGCGGGAGCACAGATACGCAGTATTTT.

The chain couples TRBV5-1 to TRBJ1-1; the D is unclear. Germline assignment: CDR1 SGHRS and CDR2 YFSETQ. This CDR3 comprises 13 residues. V lost 0 bases and J lost 0, with 3 bases in between. As DNA, the CDR3 is TGCGCCAGCAGCTTGGCGGTGAACACTGAAGCTTTCTTT. Its translation: CASSLAVNTEAFF.

The rearrangement uses TRBV6-5 and TRBJ1-2; D is ambiguous. V lost 5 bases and J 3 bases, leaving 10 bases between the germline ends. Per the germline V gene, CDR1 is MNHEY and CDR2 is SVGAGI. The CDR3 has 13 residues. The CDR3 sequence: CASSRGFDYGYTF. The CDR3 DNA reads TGTGCCAGCAGTAGAGGTTTCGACTATGGCTACACCTTC.

The chain is built from TRBV7-9 and TRBJ1-1; D is perhaps TRBD1 (5 bases). The CDR3 consists of 14 residues. Trimming removed 5 bases at V and 2 bases at J, with 12 bases between. Germline V CDR1 and CDR2: SEHNR, FQNEAQ (reference sequence). The CDR3 loop reads CASSIMGGNTEAFF. Here the CDR3 DNA reads TGTGCCAGCAGCATAATGGGGGGTAACACTGAAGCTTTCTTT.

The table lists this clone with a few counts. The rearrangement joins TRBV11-2 to TRBJ1-4, with D possibly matching TRBD1 (6 bases). The CDR3 totals 16 residues. V gave up 5 bases and J gave up 0 bases, with 13 bases separating them. CDR1 and CDR2 from the germline V gene are SGHAT and FQNNGV. CDR3 amino acids: CASSPDRFATNEKLFF. The CDR3 DNA is TGTGCCAGCAGCCCCGACAGGTTCGCAACTAATGAAAAACTGTTTTTT.

This clone has a single count. V usage is TRBV7-3 and J usage is TRBJ2-3; D gene unclear. Germline V CDR1 and CDR2: SGHTA, FQGTGA. V was trimmed by 2 bases and J by 5 bases, leaving 11 bases between them. The CDR3 sequence is 14 residues long. The chain's CDR3 is CASSLDPGRDTQYF. The CDR3 DNA reads as TGTGCCAGCAGCTTAGACCCAGGCAGAGATACGCAGTATTTT. Full variable domain (outside the CDR3, taken from reference TRBV7-3 and TRBJ2-3): GAGVSQTPSNKVTEKGKYVELRCDPISGHTALYWYRQSLGQGPEFLIYFQGTGAADDSGLPNDRFFAVRPEGSVSTLKIQRTERGDSAVYLCASSLDPGRDTQYFGPGTRLTVL.

The chain recombines TRBV7-2 with TRBJ1-1; D gene ambiguous. The germline gives CDR1 SGHTA, CDR2 FQGNSA. V was pared by 2 bases and J by 5 bases, with 9 bases between. The CDR3 extends over 13 amino acids. The CDR3 sequence is CASSLFRGTEAFF. The CDR3 DNA reads TGTGCCAGCAGCTTATTTCGAGGGACTGAAGCTTTCTTT.

This chain connects TRBV18 to TRBJ2-4; D is possibly TRBD2 (5 bases). The V gene's germline CDR1 is KGHSH and CDR2 LQKENI. CDR3 length: 14 amino acids. Trimming stripped 5 bases from V and 6 bases from J, with 14 bases between. The CDR3 nucleotides are TGTGCCAGCTCATCCGGACTGTCTTCAAACATTCAGTACTTC. It is translated as CASSSGLSSNIQYF. Looking up the rest from reference TRBV18 and TRBJ2-4 gives the full variable domain: NAGVMQNPRHLVRRRGQEARLRCSPMKGHSHVYWYRQLPEEGLKFMVYLQKENIIDESGMPKERFSAEFPKEGPSILRIQQVVRGDSAAYFCASSSGLSSNIQYFGAGTRLSVL.

The chain recombines TRBV7-2 with TRBJ2-7, with D possibly being TRBD2 (6 bases). There are 14 residues in the CDR3. V was cut by 1 base and J by 6 bases, with 13 bases left in between. Germline V gene data show CDR1 as SGHTA and CDR2 as FQGNSA. CDR3 sequence (DNA): TGTGCCAGCAGCTTAGGGGGACTTCCCCCCGAGCAGTACTTC. It codes for CASSLGGLPPEQYF.

The count of this clone is one. The chain recombines TRBV29-1 with TRBJ2-4; tentative D call: TRBD2 (6 bases). CDR3 length equals 14 residues. The germline V gene encodes CDR1 SQVTM and CDR2 ANQGSEA. Trimming took 4 bases from V and 9 from J, leaving 19 bases between them. The CDR3 loop reads CSVVAGPNQGIQYF. The CDR3 nucleotides read TGCAGCGTTGTTGCGGGACCTAACCAAGGCATTCAGTACTTC.

The chain recombines TRBV7-9 with TRBJ1-5, with D maybe TRBD1 (5 bases). This CDR3 comprises 12 residues. Trimming removed 5 bases at V and 15 bases at J, with 17 bases between. Germline CDR1 SEHNR, CDR2 FQNEAQ (reference sequence). In DNA, the CDR3 is TGTGCCAGCAGCCAAGGTGGGGACTCCCGGCATTTT. Amino acid sequence: CASSQGGDSRHF.

J is TRBJ2-2 and V is TRBV5-1; D remains ambiguous. The CDR3 spans 15 residues. Trimming cost V 7 bases and J 1 base, with 14 bases left between them. CDR1 SGHRS and CDR2 YFSETQ come from the germline V gene. The CDR3 DNA sequence: TGCGCCAGCCGCGCCAACCCGGGGAACACCGGGGAGCTGTTTTTT. Translated: CASRANPGNTGELFF. The complete variable domain, with remaining parts taken from reference TRBV5-1 and TRBJ2-2, reads KAGVTQTPRYLIKTRGQQVTLSCSPISGHRSVSWYQQTPGQGLQFLFEYFSETQRNKGNFPGRFSGRQFSNSRSEMNVSTLELGDSALYLCASRANPGNTGELFFGEGSRLTVL.

The chain combines TRBV4-1 with TRBJ2-7; perhaps TRBD2 as D (5 bases). The CDR3 sequence is 14 residues long. The ends were cut back, 0 bases at V and 6 bases at J, with 12 bases in the middle. Germline V lookup: CDR1 MGHRA, CDR2 YSYEKL. The CDR3: CASSQDPAGREQYF. For the CDR3, the DNA is TGCGCCAGCAGCCAAGACCCTGCGGGCCGCGAGCAGTACTTC.

The chain employs TRBV11-2 and TRBJ1-5, with no clear D. Germline V gives CDR1 SGHAT, CDR2 FQNNGV. The V and J ends lost 2 bases and 4 bases respectively, with 9 bases between them. The CDR3 spans 14 residues. CDR3 coding DNA: TGTGCCAGCAGCTTATACCCGGGAAATCAGCCCCAGCATTTT. The encoded protein is CASSLYPGNQPQHF. Filled out from reference TRBV11-2 and TRBJ1-5, the complete variable domain reads EAGVAQSPRYKIIEKRQSVAFWCNPISGHATLYWYQQILGQGPKLLIQFQNNGVVDDSQLPKDRFSAERLKGVDSTLKIQPAKLEDSAVYLCASSLYPGNQPQHFGDGTRLSIL.

This sequence joins TRBV19 and TRBJ2-5; D possibly corresponds to TRBD1 (6 bases). V dropped 5 bases and J dropped 5 bases, with 12 bases sitting between them. The CDR3 has 13 residues. Germline CDR1 and CDR2: LNHDA and SQIVND (reference sequence). The CDR3 DNA sequence: TGTGCCAGTAGTGGTACAGGGACGGAGACCCAGTACTTC. The encoded protein is CASSGTGTETQYF. Filled out from reference TRBV19 and TRBJ2-5, the complete variable domain reads DGGITQSPKYLFRKEGQNVTLSCEQNLNHDAMYWYRQDPGQGLRLIYYSQIVNDFQKGDIAEGYSVSREKKESFPLTVTSAQKNPTAFYLCASSGTGTETQYFGPGTRLLVL.

The chain has TRBV2 and TRBJ2-3; 10 bases map to TRBD2. Germline CDR1 SNHLY, CDR2 FYNNEI. Losses at the gene ends were 0 bases for V and 1 base for J; bases not matched to a gene: 13. The length of the CDR3 is 20 residues. This CDR3 is CASSEAFFLSGGVRTDTQYF. CDR3 nucleotide sequence: TGTGCCAGCAGTGAAGCGTTCTTCCTAAGCGGGGGGGTCCGCACAGATACGCAGTATTTT. The full variable domain, its missing parts supplied by reference TRBV2 and TRBJ2-3, is EPEVTQTPSHQVTQMGQEVILRCVPISNHLYFYWYRQILGQKVEFLVSFYNNEISEKSEIFDDQFSVERPDGSNFTLKIRSTKLEDSAMYFCASSEAFFLSGGVRTDTQYFGPGTRLTVL.